The present T cell receptor beta chain was sequenced within a study of T cells in Graves' hyperthyroidism and ophthalmopathy. Study observations and caveats: For ophthalmopathy, model prediction preceded onset by a median around six months. Most thyroid-expanded clonotypes above 0.001 were also found in blood.

Trimming at V came to 4 bases and at J to 4 bases, leaving 6 bases not matched to a gene. Germline CDR1 reads SNHLY; CDR2 reads FYNNEI. This CDR3 spans 17 amino acids. Over 18 months, lack of ophthalmopathy progression marked Graves' hyperthyroidism as stable. Not enrolled were patients with uncontrolled infection, other autoimmune disease, pregnancy or lactation. Using RNA transcripts as the source, TCR beta CDR3 regions were amplified. In the first-round RT-PCR of the TCR CDR3, the HTBI primer set was used. TCRdb ran MiXCR on the multiplex PCR reads and lists one entry per CDR3 protein. The sample records 350,000 to 400,000 distinct CDR3 sequences, around 13% being singletons. On this clonotype itself: Its antigen is not identified.

The chain recombines TRBV2 with TRBJ2-2; 13 nucleotides align to TRBD2. The sample comprised blood. The TCR sequence derives from a woman aged 60 to 75 with Graves' hyperthyroidism. The CDR3 coding sequence is TGTGCCAGCAGTGGGACTAGCGGGAGATATGGCACCGGGGAGCTGTTTTTT. Amino acids: CASSGTSGRYGTGELFF.